The next 27 T cell receptor beta chains were all read from a single sample in a study of CD8+CD57+ T cells in acquired aplastic anemia. Investigators profiled TCR beta VDJ and CDR3 from genomic DNA template. TCRdb independently ran MiXCR on the reads; one entry per CDR3 protein. The table shows 400,000 to 600,000 distinct CDR3 sequences, with about a third occurring only once. Only patients with CD8+CD57+ cell expansion on flow cytometry were chosen for sequencing. The specimen sequenced was sorted CD4+, CD8+, or CD8+CD57+ T cells (not recorded which) from PBMCs. The receptors derive from a human donor with aplastic anemia.

This clonotype was seen a handful of times. This sequence joins TRBV12-3 or TRBV12-4 and TRBJ2-3, with TRBD2 identical over 7 bases. The J segment lost 5 bases and the V segment lost 6 bases, leaving 8 bases of the junction unmatched. The CDR3 has 14 residues. The CDR3 DNA reads TGTGCCAGCAGCGGACTAGAATCAAGAGATACGCAGTATTTT. It specifies CASSGLESRDTQYF.

In its sample, this clonotype was seen a few times. This sequence joins TRBV7-9 and TRBJ1-1; D ambiguous. This CDR3 is 13 amino acids long. The V and J ends lost 5 bases and 8 bases respectively, with 15 bases between them. CDR1 and CDR2 (germline): SEHNR, FQNEAQ (reference sequence). The CDR3: CASSARGEGEAFF. In DNA form, the CDR3 reads TGTGCCAGCAGCGCACGGGGTGAGGGAGAAGCTTTCTTT.

The chain uses TRBV7-2 and TRBJ1-5; the match to TRBD1 covers 10 bases. The CDR3 consists of 16 residues. Trimming cost V 4 bases and J 2 bases; bases outside gene matches: 5. Germline CDR1 and CDR2: SGHTA and FQGNSA. The CDR3 DNA reads as TGTGCCAGCAGCTCGACAGGGGGCTGTTGCAATCAGCCCCAGCATTTT. It encodes CASSSTGGCCNQPQHF.

CDR3 DNA sequence: TGTGCCATCAGCTTGGCCAAGGGCGGGAGCTCCTACAATGAGCAGTTCTTC. Translation gives CAISLAKGGSSYNEQFF. The chain combines TRBV10-3 with TRBJ2-1, with 7 bases lining up with TRBD2. The CDR3 is 17 amino acids. Losses at the gene ends were 6 bases for V and 0 bases for J; bases not matched to a gene: 11. CDR1 and CDR2 from the germline V gene are ENHRY and SYGVKD.

The chain has TRBV19 and TRBJ2-2; either TRBD1 or TRBD2 may supply D (5 bases each). The CDR3 runs to 14 residues. The V and J ends lost 3 bases and 9 bases respectively, with 14 bases between them. The germline gives CDR1 LNHDA, CDR2 SQIVND (reference sequence). CDR3: CASSIRGRGRELFF. CDR3 DNA sequence: TGTGCCAGTAGTATCCGGGGCCGGGGCCGGGAGCTGTTTTTT.

This clonotype was seen at least ten times. The V and J genes are TRBV5-1 and TRBJ2-7; 8 positions agree with TRBD2. V lost 0 bases, J lost 2 bases, and 4 bases stayed unmatched. CDR1 and CDR2 (germline): SGHRS, YFSETQ. The CDR3 length is 15 residues. The CDR3 protein is CASSLDQLAAYEQYF. The CDR3 bases are TGCGCCAGCAGCTTGGATCAACTAGCGGCCTACGAGCAGTACTTC. The whole variable domain, remainder taken from reference TRBV5-1 and TRBJ2-7, is KAGVTQTPRYLIKTRGQQVTLSCSPISGHRSVSWYQQTPGQGLQFLFEYFSETQRNKGNFPGRFSGRQFSNSRSEMNVSTLELGDSALYLCASSLDQLAAYEQYFGPGTRLTVT.

Ten or more counts support this clonotype. This chain uses TRBV19 with TRBJ1-5; no reliable D call. Germline V gene sequence: CDR1 LNHDA, CDR2 SQIVND (reference sequence). The V end lost 2 bases, the J end lost 3 bases, and 11 bases lay between the germline ends. This CDR3 contains 15 residues. CDR3 in DNA: TGTGCCAGTAGTATAAGTTCCGGAAACAATCAGCCCCAGCATTTT. It translates to CASSISSGNNQPQHF.

V usage is TRBV9 and J usage is TRBJ1-1; D is unresolved. Trimming took off 3 bases at V and 3 bases at J, with 6 bases between the two ends. Per germline, CDR1 SGDLS and CDR2 YYNGEE. CDR3 length: 12 residues. The CDR3 DNA sequence: TGTGCCAGCAGCGCTACCGACACTGAAGCTTTCTTT. Its protein is CASSATDTEAFF.

A word on this clonotype: Being one base from a much bigger clone, this may be a read error. V and J are TRBV2 and TRBJ2-1, with 7 bases identical to TRBD1. The V gene's germline CDR1 is SNHLY and CDR2 FYNNEI. The CDR3 extends over 13 amino acids. V dropped 9 bases and J dropped 5; count of bases not matched to a gene: 7. In nucleotides, the CDR3 is TGTGCCAGTACCGGGGACAGAAACAATGAGCAGTTCTTC. This sequence encodes CASTGDRNNEQFF.

This clonotype was counted only a few times. The chain has TRBV11-2 and TRBJ1-3; 9 positions match TRBD1. Trimming at V came to 4 bases and at J to 0 bases, leaving 7 bases not matched to a gene. The CDR3 contains 17 residues. From germline, CDR1 is SGHAT and CDR2 FQNNGV. The CDR3 bases are TGTGCCAGCAGCTCGTGGACAGGGGACAACTCTGGAAACACCATATATTTT. This sequence encodes CASSSWTGDNSGNTIYF.

V and J are TRBV15 and TRBJ1-2; tentatively, D is TRBD1 (6 bases). CDR1 and CDR2 (germline): LNHNV, YYDKDF (reference sequence). The CDR3 length is 13 residues. V lost 5 bases and J 4 bases, leaving 11 bases between the germline ends. The CDR3 reads CATSPRDIYGYTF. In DNA form, the CDR3 reads TGTGCCACCAGCCCTCGGGACATCTATGGCTACACCTTC.

The gene calls are TRBV29-1 and TRBJ1-1; 9 bases are shared with TRBD1. With 0 bases clipped from V and 4 bases from J, the junction kept 6 bases outside the gene matches. This CDR3 has 15 residues. Looked up from germline, CDR1 is SQVTM and CDR2 is ANQGSEA. The CDR3 DNA reads as TGCAGCGTTGAAGATCTCGACAGGGGGAGCACTGAAGCTTTCTTT. Residues: CSVEDLDRGSTEAFF.

The chain employs TRBV5-1 and TRBJ2-7; no clear D gene. This CDR3 contains 19 residues. V was shortened by 1 base and J by 3 bases, with 26 bases between the two germline ends. CDR1 is SGHRS and CDR2 is YFSETQ in the germline V gene. The chain's CDR3 is CASSLFPLSRSAIYYEQYF. The CDR3 nucleotides are TGCGCCAGCAGCTTGTTTCCGCTCTCCAGGTCGGCGATATACTACGAGCAGTACTTC.

This clonotype was detected ten times or more. The V and J genes are TRBV5-6 and TRBJ1-5; 9 positions match TRBD1. The J segment lost 0 bases and the V segment lost 4 bases, leaving 2 bases of the junction unmatched. Germline loops: CDR1 SGHDT, CDR2 YYEEEE. CDR3 length equals 15 residues. The CDR3 DNA reads TGTGCCAGCAGCGCGGACAGGGGTAGCAATCAGCCCCAGCATTTT. Protein: CASSADRGSNQPQHF.

The V call is TRBV20-1, the J call TRBJ2-7; a possible D gene is TRBD2 (7 bases). In germline, CDR1 is DFQATT, CDR2 SNEGSKA (reference sequence). The CDR3 extends over 15 amino acids. Trimming shortened V by 0 bases and J by 2 bases, and 14 bases separated the two germline ends. CDR3 amino acids: CSARDGRGGTYEQYF. In DNA form, the CDR3 reads TGCAGTGCTAGAGATGGGAGGGGGGGAACCTACGAGCAGTACTTC.

This clonotype was counted once. For the CDR3, the DNA is TGTGCCAGCACCCTCATGGGGACAGGGGACTCACCCCTCCACTTT. It encodes CASTLMGTGDSPLHF. The chain recombines TRBV2 with TRBJ1-6, with 10 positions matching TRBD1. The CDR3 is 15 amino acids. V lost 7 bases, J lost 10 bases, and 10 bases stayed unmatched. CDR1 and CDR2 (germline): SNHLY, FYNNEI.

The V and J genes are TRBV3-1 and TRBJ2-7, with 9 bases matching TRBD1. J gave up 4 bases and V 3 bases, and 7 bases lay outside the gene matches. The CDR3 is 15 amino acids. The germline CDR1 and CDR2 sequences are LGHDT and YNNKEL (reference sequence). The CDR3 loop reads CASSQGQGRGYEQYF. In DNA form, the CDR3 reads TGTGCCAGCAGCCAGGGACAGGGCCGAGGATACGAGCAGTACTTC.

As to this clonotype: This may come from a read error, since a much larger clone is one base off. The V gene is TRBV9, the J gene TRBJ1-6; 9 bases map to TRBD1. The CDR3 totals 17 residues. Germline V gives CDR1 SGDLS, CDR2 YYNGEE. The DNA for the CDR3 is TGTGCCAGCAGCGAGGACTTAGGACAGGGGAGCGGTTCATCCCTCCACTTT. It encodes CASSEDLGQGSGSSLHF.

This chain joins TRBV11-1 and TRBJ1-1, with D tentatively TRBD1 (5 bases). Germline CDR1 reads SGHAT; CDR2 reads FQDESV (reference sequence). The V end lost 5 bases, the J end lost 4 bases, and 23 bases lay between the germline ends. The CDR3 runs 17 residues. DNA of the CDR3: TGTGCCAGCAGCCTGATAGACACGACCCAGAGGGGCACTGAAGCTTTCTTT. Encoded protein: CASSLIDTTQRGTEAFF.

The chain employs TRBV20-1 and TRBJ2-7; 9 bases agree with TRBD1. The CDR3 extends over 14 amino acids. V lost 6 bases and J lost 5; bases outside the gene matches: 11. The germline V gene has CDR1 DFQATT and CDR2 SNEGSKA (reference sequence). Written as DNA, the CDR3 is TGCAGTGCGGGGAAAGGACAGGGGAATAACGAGCAGTACTTC. This translates into CSAGKGQGNNEQYF.

This clonotype has just a few counts. The chain combines TRBV20-1 with TRBJ2-5; 10 bases are a match to TRBD2. The CDR3 extends over 15 amino acids. CDR1 is DFQATT, CDR2 SNEGSKA, per germline (reference sequence). J gave up 8 bases and V 3 bases, and 12 bases lay outside the gene matches. CDR3 bases: TGCAGTGCTAGCCCTGGGGCTAGCGGGAGTTTTACCCAGTACTTC. This gives the protein CSASPGASGSFTQYF.

The rearrangement uses TRBV24-1 and TRBJ2-3; D call uncertain. Trimming stripped 5 bases from V and 5 bases from J, with 7 bases between. Germline-derived CDR1 and CDR2 are KGHDR and SFDVKD. The CDR3 has 12 residues. CDR3 nucleotides: TGTGCCACCAGTGCGGATATAGATACGCAGTATTTT. Amino acids: CATSADIDTQYF.

This clonotype occurred a few times. The chain has TRBV6-1 and TRBJ1-5; possibly TRBD1 for D (5 bases). The ends were cut back, 6 bases at V and 1 base at J, with 13 bases in the middle. Germline-derived CDR1 and CDR2 are MNHNS and SASEGT. This CDR3 has 15 amino acids. This CDR3 reads CASRSEGASNQPQHF. CDR3 nucleotides: TGTGCCAGCAGGAGTGAAGGGGCGAGCAATCAGCCCCAGCATTTT.

The chain links TRBV25-1 to TRBJ2-2; D is possibly TRBD2 (7 bases). CDR3 length equals 17 residues. Per the germline V gene, CDR1 is MGHDK and CDR2 is SYGVNS. V dropped 1 base and J dropped 0 bases, with 12 bases sitting between them. Written as DNA, the CDR3 is TGTGCCAGCAGTGAATCCACGGGGGGCGCGAACACCGGGGAGCTGTTTTTT. Protein: CASSESTGGANTGELFF. The entire variable domain, with the rest obtained from reference TRBV25-1 and TRBJ2-2, is as follows: EADIYQTPRYLVIGTGKKITLECSQTMGHDKMYWYQQDPGMELHLIHYSYGVNSTEKGDLSSESTVSRIRTEHFPLTLESARPSHTSQYLCASSESTGGANTGELFFGEGSRLTVL.

This chain uses TRBV19 with TRBJ1-4; weak D call: TRBD1 (5 bases). This CDR3 comprises 15 residues. Trimming removed 1 base at V and 3 bases at J, with 9 bases between. Germline V CDR1 and CDR2: LNHDA, SQIVND (reference sequence). The CDR3 loop reads CASSIVGRANEKLFF. As DNA, the CDR3 is TGTGCCAGTAGTATAGTAGGCAGGGCTAATGAAAAACTGTTTTTT.

The chain combines TRBV20-1 with TRBJ1-1; D remains unclear. There are 13 residues in the CDR3. Per germline, CDR1 DFQATT and CDR2 SNEGSKA (reference sequence). With 0 bases removed from V and 4 bases from J, the gap between germline ends came to 9 bases. In DNA, the CDR3 is TGCAGTGCTAGAGATACCTTAGGCACTGAAGCTTTCTTT. Translating gives CSARDTLGTEAFF.

V usage is TRBV10-3 and J usage is TRBJ2-2, with 11 bases identical to TRBD2. V shed 10 bases, J shed 0 bases, and the junction held 7 bases outside the gene matches. The CDR3 is 16 residues long. Germline lookup yields CDR1 ENHRY and CDR2 SYGVKD. The CDR3 sequence is CASSRLAGSNTGELFF. The CDR3 DNA follows: TGTGCCAGCTCAAGACTAGCGGGGTCGAACACCGGGGAGCTGTTTTTT.